Sequencing of this T cell receptor beta chain was carried out in a study of cytomegalovirus exposure and HLA in healthy donors. Study-wide results and caveats: The classifier reportedly diagnosed cytomegalovirus status with high sensitivity and specificity. TCR beta chains associated with HLA were, in a later analysis, more clonally expanded than equally common others.

In regard to this clone: What it recognizes is unknown.

This CDR3 spans 13 amino acids. V dropped 4 bases and J dropped 10; count of bases not matched to a gene: 1. CDR1 MNHEY and CDR2 SMNVEV come from the germline V gene (reference sequence). The primer mix had 60 Vbeta and 13 Jbeta primers. Produced via immunoSEQ multiplex PCR; TCRdb's table is partial and in-frame only. The table records more than 150,000 clones, roughly 82% of them present only once. This TCR came from a man aged 35-49 years in good health and CMV-seronegative. The material sequenced was PBMCs. The chain has TRBV27 and TRBJ1-6, with 10 bases matching TRBD1. The CDR3, as DNA: TGTGCCAGCAGTTGGGACAGGGGCTCACCCCTCCACTTT. As protein: CASSWDRGSPLHF.